Listed below are T cell receptor beta chains from one sample, sequenced in a study of cytomegalovirus exposure and HLA in healthy donors. Some clones are missing from TCRdb's copy, which holds only in-frame ones; the method was immunoSEQ multiplex PCR. In the table there are under 200,000 clones, more than 80% of which are singletons. Material: PBMCs. The origin of the receptors is a woman aged 18-29 years in good health and CMV-seronegative. CDR3s include the opening cysteine and the closing phenylalanine or tryptophan. Each record gives: J gene, clone size, V gene, D gene, CDR3 length, CDR3 protein, CDR3 DNA. D genes are given only for firm matches. Part of the rows lack a size; the others show once, few, many or a class for expanded clones.

j_gene: TRBJ1-3
abundance: .
v_gene: TRBV6-5
d_gene: TRBD1
len: 15
CDR3aa: CASSWYRGSGNTIYF
CDR3nt: TGTGCCAGCAGTTGGTACAGGGGTTCTGGAAACACCATATATTTT

j_gene: TRBJ2-2
abundance: .
v_gene: TRBV6-1
d_gene: .
len: 13
CDR3aa: CASSNRNTGELFF
CDR3nt: TGTGCCAGCAGTAACAGAAACACCGGGGAGCTGTTTTTT

j_gene: TRBJ1-2
abundance: .
v_gene: TRBV28
d_gene: .
len: 13
CDR3aa: CASSFPGGVGYTF
CDR3nt: TGTGCCAGCAGTTTCCCGGGGGGGGTTGGCTACACCTTC

j_gene: TRBJ2-7
abundance: .
v_gene: TRBV5-4
d_gene: .
len: 17
CDR3aa: CASSLPATGHAPYEQYF
CDR3nt: TGTGCCAGCAGCTTACCCGCTACAGGGCATGCCCCCTACGAGCAGTACTTC

j_gene: TRBJ2-7
abundance: .
v_gene: TRBV19
d_gene: TRBD2
len: 14
CDR3aa: CASSPGRGSYEQYF
CDR3nt: TGTGCCAGTAGCCCAGGGAGGGGTTCCTACGAGCAGTACTTC

j_gene: TRBJ1-2
abundance: .
v_gene: TRBV11-2
d_gene: TRBD1
len: 16
CDR3aa: CASRSLQGASPYGYTF
CDR3nt: TGTGCCAGCAGATCCCTACAGGGGGCCTCTCCCTATGGCTACACCTTC

j_gene: TRBJ2-1
abundance: .
v_gene: TRBV29-1
d_gene: TRBD2
len: 15
CDR3aa: CSVGGGLAGAHEQFF
CDR3nt: TGCAGCGTTGGGGGGGGACTAGCGGGAGCACATGAGCAGTTCTTC

j_gene: TRBJ1-1
abundance: .
v_gene: TRBV28
d_gene: .
len: 15
CDR3aa: CASSFVGEEDTEAFF
CDR3nt: TGTGCCAGCAGTTTCGTGGGGGAGGAAGACACTGAAGCTTTCTTT

j_gene: TRBJ2-5
abundance: .
v_gene: TRBV5-1
d_gene: .
len: 13
CDR3aa: CASSAGTKETQYF
CDR3nt: TGCGCCAGCAGCGCCGGGACAAAAGAGACCCAGTACTTC

j_gene: TRBJ2-1
abundance: once
v_gene: TRBV7-9
d_gene: .
len: 13
CDR3aa: CASSFPDLNEQFF
CDR3nt: TGTGCCAGCAGCTTCCCCGACTTAAATGAGCAGTTCTTC

j_gene: TRBJ2-4
abundance: .
v_gene: TRBV28
d_gene: .
len: 14
CDR3aa: CASSLRWGRNIQYF
CDR3nt: TGTGCCAGCAGTTTAAGATGGGGCAGAAACATTCAGTACTTC

j_gene: TRBJ2-7
abundance: .
v_gene: TRBV4-2
d_gene: TRBD1
len: 15
CDR3aa: CASSRTGTGDYEQYF
CDR3nt: TGTGCCAGCAGCCGCACCGGGACAGGGGACTACGAGCAGTACTTC

j_gene: TRBJ1-1
abundance: .
v_gene: TRBV30
d_gene: .
len: 14
CDR3aa: CAWSVRYPGRGAFF
CDR3nt: TGTGCCTGGAGTGTACGATACCCGGGGAGGGGAGCTTTCTTT

j_gene: TRBJ2-7
abundance: .
v_gene: TRBV4-3
d_gene: TRBD2
len: 17
CDR3aa: CASSQEASGTINYEQYF
CDR3nt: TGCGCCAGCAGCCAAGAGGCTAGCGGGACCATCAACTACGAGCAGTACTTC

j_gene: TRBJ2-3
abundance: .
v_gene: TRBV5-1
d_gene: .
len: 12
CDR3aa: CASRQDWDTQYF
CDR3nt: TGCGCCAGCAGACAGGATTGGGATACGCAGTATTTT

j_gene: TRBJ2-3
abundance: .
v_gene: TRBV2
d_gene: .
len: 14
CDR3aa: CASQLHRGTDTQYF
CDR3nt: TGTGCCAGTCAACTTCACCGCGGCACAGATACGCAGTATTTT

j_gene: TRBJ2-7
abundance: .
v_gene: TRBV2
d_gene: TRBD2
len: 12
CDR3aa: CASSGGGYEQYF
CDR3nt: TGTGCCAGCAGTGGGGGGGGGTACGAGCAGTACTTC

j_gene: TRBJ2-2
abundance: .
v_gene: TRBV7-9
d_gene: .
len: 13
CDR3aa: CASNRVNTGELFF
CDR3nt: TGTGCCAGTAACAGGGTAAACACCGGGGAGCTGTTTTTT

j_gene: TRBJ2-7
abundance: .
v_gene: TRBV2
d_gene: TRBD1
len: 15
CDR3aa: CASSAGTGGFYEQYF
CDR3nt: TGTGCCAGCAGTGCCGGGACAGGGGGTTTTTACGAGCAGTACTTC

j_gene: TRBJ2-7
abundance: .
v_gene: TRBV4-1
d_gene: .
len: 16
CDR3aa: CASSQVLLASAYEQYF
CDR3nt: TGCGCCAGCAGCCAAGTTTTACTAGCTTCAGCCTACGAGCAGTACTTC

j_gene: TRBJ2-2
abundance: .
v_gene: TRBV7-3
d_gene: TRBD2
len: 15
CDR3aa: CASSLSSGNTGELFF
CDR3nt: TGTGCCAGCAGCCTCTCTAGCGGGAACACCGGGGAGCTGTTTTTT

j_gene: TRBJ2-1
abundance: .
v_gene: TRBV2
d_gene: .
len: 15
CDR3aa: CASSPFSRSYNEQFF
CDR3nt: TGTGCCAGCAGTCCCTTCTCCCGCTCCTACAATGAGCAGTTCTTC

j_gene: TRBJ1-2
abundance: .
v_gene: TRBV7-9
d_gene: .
len: 14
CDR3aa: CSSSPDTDPRGYTF
CDR3nt: TGTTCCAGCAGCCCGGACACGGATCCTCGCGGCTACACCTTC

j_gene: TRBJ2-7
abundance: .
v_gene: TRBV30
d_gene: TRBD2
len: 14
CDR3aa: CAWSGGAGAYEQYF
CDR3nt: TGTGCCTGGAGCGGCGGGGCGGGAGCCTACGAGCAGTACTTC

j_gene: TRBJ1-1
abundance: few
v_gene: TRBV11-3
d_gene: .
len: 12
CDR3aa: CASRGSGTEAFF
CDR3nt: TGTGCCAGCCGGGGTTCGGGCACTGAAGCTTTCTTT

j_gene: TRBJ2-7
abundance: few
v_gene: TRBV4-1
d_gene: TRBD1
len: 15
CDR3aa: CASSRLHDRAYEQYF
CDR3nt: TGCGCCAGCAGCCGACTTCACGACAGGGCATACGAGCAGTACTTC

j_gene: TRBJ1-1
abundance: .
v_gene: TRBV4-3
d_gene: TRBD1
len: 15
CDR3aa: CASSQYLTGTGQAFF
CDR3nt: TGCGCCAGCAGCCAGTACCTGACCGGGACAGGGCAGGCTTTCTTT

j_gene: TRBJ2-3
abundance: .
v_gene: TRBV4-3
d_gene: TRBD1
len: 15
CDR3aa: CASSQECGQGHTQYF
CDR3nt: TGCGCCAGCAGCCAAGAGTGCGGACAGGGACATACGCAGTATTTT

j_gene: TRBJ2-5
abundance: .
v_gene: TRBV29-1
d_gene: TRBD2
len: 12
CDR3aa: CSVSSSGPPQYF
CDR3nt: TGCAGCGTTTCATCTAGCGGCCCCCCCCAGTACTTC

j_gene: TRBJ2-4
abundance: .
v_gene: TRBV6-5
d_gene: TRBD1
len: 14
CDR3aa: CASSYGQGEDIQYF
CDR3nt: TGTGCCAGCAGTTACGGACAGGGTGAGGACATTCAGTACTTC

j_gene: TRBJ2-1
abundance: .
v_gene: TRBV27
d_gene: TRBD2
len: 15
CDR3aa: CASSFYSGQLGEQFF
CDR3nt: TGTGCCAGCAGTTTCTATAGCGGGCAGCTAGGTGAGCAGTTCTTC

j_gene: TRBJ2-5
abundance: .
v_gene: TRBV7-9
d_gene: .
len: 14
CDR3aa: CASSLELRSETQYF
CDR3nt: TGTGCCAGCAGCTTAGAGTTACGGTCAGAGACCCAGTACTTC

j_gene: TRBJ1-5
abundance: few
v_gene: TRBV5-1
d_gene: TRBD1
len: 17
CDR3aa: CARAGTGGPGPNQPQHF
CDR3nt: TGCGCCAGGGCCGGGACAGGGGGCCCTGGCCCCAATCAGCCCCAGCATTTT

j_gene: TRBJ1-1
abundance: .
v_gene: TRBV29-1
d_gene: .
len: 14
CDR3aa: CSVVSNRANTEAFF
CDR3nt: TGCAGCGTTGTCTCGAACCGAGCGAACACTGAAGCTTTCTTT

j_gene: TRBJ2-3
abundance: once
v_gene: TRBV2
d_gene: .
len: 15
CDR3aa: CASSEEAGPSDTQYF
CDR3nt: TGTGCCAGCAGTGAAGAGGCGGGGCCCTCAGATACGCAGTATTTT

j_gene: TRBJ2-5
abundance: .
v_gene: TRBV19
d_gene: TRBD2
len: 16
CDR3aa: CASSIVPGGPGETQYF
CDR3nt: TGTGCCAGTAGTATTGTGCCGGGAGGGCCGGGGGAGACCCAGTACTTC

j_gene: TRBJ2-3
abundance: .
v_gene: TRBV28
d_gene: TRBD2
len: 16
CDR3aa: CASSPRLAGATDTQYF
CDR3nt: TGTGCCAGCAGTCCCCGACTAGCGGGAGCCACAGATACGCAGTATTTT

j_gene: TRBJ2-7
abundance: .
v_gene: TRBV27
d_gene: .
len: 15
CDR3aa: CASSWTPRGSYEQYF
CDR3nt: TGTGCCAGCTCTTGGACACCCAGGGGATCCTACGAGCAGTACTTC

j_gene: TRBJ2-7
abundance: .
v_gene: TRBV6-5
d_gene: TRBD1
len: 14
CDR3aa: CASSYSKQGDEQYF
CDR3nt: TGTGCCAGCAGTTACTCGAAACAGGGGGACGAGCAGTACTTC

j_gene: TRBJ2-7
abundance: once
v_gene: TRBV5-6
d_gene: .
len: 14
CDR3aa: CASSLYYRVYEQYF
CDR3nt: TGTGCCAGCAGCTTGTATTATAGAGTCTACGAGCAGTACTTC

j_gene: TRBJ2-3
abundance: once
v_gene: TRBV20-1
d_gene: .
len: 11
CDR3aa: CSAFRGNTQYF
CDR3nt: TGCAGTGCTTTCAGAGGAAATACGCAGTATTTT

j_gene: TRBJ1-1
abundance: once
v_gene: TRBV19
d_gene: .
len: 15
CDR3aa: CASRKQDSLNTEAFF
CDR3nt: TGTGCCAGTAGGAAGCAGGACAGCTTGAACACTGAAGCTTTCTTT

j_gene: TRBJ1-1
abundance: .
v_gene: TRBV5-1
d_gene: TRBD1
len: 14
CDR3aa: CASSPTGLNTEAFF
CDR3nt: TGCGCCAGCAGCCCGACAGGGTTGAACACTGAAGCTTTCTTT

j_gene: TRBJ2-7
abundance: .
v_gene: TRBV30
d_gene: .
len: 13
CDR3aa: CAWTLDKSYEQYF
CDR3nt: TGTGCCTGGACCTTGGACAAGTCCTACGAGCAGTACTTC

j_gene: TRBJ2-1
abundance: .
v_gene: TRBV14
d_gene: .
len: 15
CDR3aa: CASSSQPSNADEQFF
CDR3nt: TGTGCCAGCAGCAGCCAACCCTCAAACGCGGATGAGCAGTTCTTC

j_gene: TRBJ1-2
abundance: .
v_gene: TRBV19
d_gene: .
len: 17
CDR3aa: CASSIAVLAGIFYGYTF
CDR3nt: TGTGCCAGTAGTATAGCCGTTTTGGCAGGGATTTTCTATGGCTACACCTTC

j_gene: TRBJ1-1
abundance: .
v_gene: TRBV2
d_gene: .
len: 13
CDR3aa: CASSEWKGTEAFF
CDR3nt: TGTGCCAGCAGTGAATGGAAGGGGACTGAAGCTTTCTTT

j_gene: TRBJ2-3
abundance: .
v_gene: TRBV11-2
d_gene: .
len: 18
CDR3aa: CASSLAGPGVFSTDTQYF
CDR3nt: TGTGCCAGCAGCTTAGCGGGACCAGGGGTTTTTAGCACAGATACGCAGTATTTT

j_gene: TRBJ2-7
abundance: .
v_gene: TRBV27
d_gene: TRBD2
len: 11
CDR3aa: CASSSGSEQYF
CDR3nt: TGTGCCAGCAGTAGCGGGAGCGAGCAGTACTTC

j_gene: TRBJ1-2
abundance: once
v_gene: TRBV7-2
d_gene: .
len: 14
CDR3aa: CASSPGTGGYGYTF
CDR3nt: TGTGCCAGCAGTCCTGGCACGGGTGGCTATGGCTACACCTTC

j_gene: TRBJ2-2
abundance: few
v_gene: TRBV5-4
d_gene: TRBD1
len: 13
CDR3aa: CASETGGTGELFF
CDR3nt: TGTGCCAGCGAGACAGGGGGCACCGGGGAGCTGTTTTTT

j_gene: TRBJ2-7
abundance: .
v_gene: TRBV6-5
d_gene: .
len: 15
CDR3aa: CASSYRNRVEYEQYF
CDR3nt: TGTGCCAGCAGTTATCGAAACAGGGTGGAGTACGAGCAGTACTTC

j_gene: TRBJ1-1
abundance: .
v_gene: TRBV18
d_gene: .
len: 15
CDR3aa: CASSPTGAGNTEAFF
CDR3nt: TGTGCCAGCTCACCTACGGGAGCGGGGAACACTGAAGCTTTCTTT

j_gene: TRBJ2-7
abundance: .
v_gene: TRBV7-2
d_gene: TRBD1
len: 15
CDR3aa: CASSKVGQGADEQYF
CDR3nt: TGTGCCAGCAGCAAGGTTGGACAGGGGGCTGACGAGCAGTACTTC

j_gene: TRBJ1-5
abundance: .
v_gene: TRBV6-5
d_gene: .
len: 15
CDR3aa: CASSYSEGDRKPQHF
CDR3nt: TGTGCCAGCAGTTACTCGGAAGGGGATAGGAAACCCCAGCATTTT